These 6 T cell receptor beta chains originate from one sample sequenced in a study of cytomegalovirus exposure and HLA in healthy donors. The protocol was immunoSEQ multiplex PCR, while the TCRdb copy is restricted to in-frame clones and leaves out a portion. The data show under 350,000 clones, just over 85% seen once. Sequencing input: PBMCs. These receptor sequences come from a woman between 18 and 30 years old in good health and CMV-seronegative.

This clone was found once. The chain uses TRBV4-3 and TRBJ2-7, with D perhaps TRBD1 (6 bases). Germline V gene sequence: CDR1 LGHNA, CDR2 YSLEER. Trimming left V 2 bases short and J 2 bases short, with 16 bases between. This CDR3 region has 16 residues. The CDR3 protein is CASSQSPGQFTYEQYF. CDR3 coding DNA: TGCGCCAGCAGCCAAAGTCCTGGACAGTTCACCTACGAGCAGTACTTC.

The chain carries TRBV21-1 and TRBJ2-1; the table's D call of TRBD2 was not tested on the DNA. TRBV21-1 counts as a pseudogene. This CDR3 contains 17 residues. DNA for the CDR3: TGTGCCAGCAGCAAAGCCTGGCGGGAGGCTTCCTACAATGAGCAGTTCTTC. This encodes CASSKAWREASYNEQFF.

The CDR3 sequence is CASSQDTSGLSYEQYF. For the CDR3, the DNA is TGTGCCAGCAGCCAAGATACTAGCGGGCTTTCCTACGAGCAGTACTTC. J is TRBJ2-7 and V is TRBV4-2; 9 nucleotides agree with TRBD2. There are 16 residues in the CDR3. The germline CDR1 and CDR2 sequences are LGHNA and YNFKEQ. Trimming cost V 0 bases and J 1 base; bases outside gene matches: 4.

The genes are TRBV5-1 and TRBJ2-2, with 8 bases fitting TRBD1. There are 14 residues in the CDR3. The V gene's germline CDR1 is SGHRS and CDR2 YFSETQ. The trim removed 7 bases at V and 3 bases at J, leaving 5 bases unmatched. The CDR3 nucleotides read TGCGCCAGCCGGGACAGGCTAGACACCGGGGAGCTGTTTTTT. The encoded protein is CASRDRLDTGELFF.

J is TRBJ1-1 and V is TRBV5-1, with a possible D match to TRBD1 (6 bases). This CDR3 is built from 14 residues. From germline, CDR1 is SGHRS and CDR2 YFSETQ. V lost 4 bases to trimming and J lost 3 bases, with 13 bases between them. CDR3 bases: TGCGCCAGCAGCATGGCACAGGGATACACTGAAGCTTTCTTT. Translation: CASSMAQGYTEAFF.

The V gene is TRBV9, the J gene TRBJ1-5, with 8 bases lining up with TRBD1. Germline loops: CDR1 SGDLS, CDR2 YYNGEE. With 2 bases clipped from V and 7 bases from J, the junction kept 8 bases outside the gene matches. This CDR3 spans 15 amino acids. This chain's CDR3 is CASSVAGGLRQPQHF. In DNA, the CDR3 is TGTGCCAGCAGCGTCGCAGGGGGCCTCAGGCAGCCCCAGCATTTT.